The next 22 T cell receptor beta chains were all read from a single sample in a study of T-cell reconstitution after alpha-beta-depleted transplantation in children. Unique molecular identifiers tagged the TCRbeta library. MiXCR was run by TCRdb on the PCR reads, yielding one entry per CDR3 protein. The profile shows 190,000 or so distinct CDR3 sequences, over 5.5% of them singletons. This specimen consisted of PBMCs from the stem cell graft donor, obtained from the stem cell graft. The origin of the receptors is a human donor who donated a stem cell graft to a child with Wiskott-Aldrich syndrome.

The rearrangement links TRBV7-9 to TRBJ1-2, with 10 bases fitting TRBD1. Germline-derived CDR1 and CDR2 are SEHNR and FQNEAQ (reference sequence). V lost 5 bases and J lost 5; bases outside the gene matches: 8. This CDR3 has 15 residues. The CDR3 sequence is CASSTGTGDSYGYTF. Here the CDR3 DNA reads TGTGCCAGCAGCACCGGGACAGGGGATTCTTATGGCTACACCTTC. Using reference TRBV7-9 and TRBJ1-2 for the parts outside the CDR3, the full variable domain is DTGVSQNPRHKITKRGQNVTFRCDPISEHNRLYWYRQTLGQGPEFLTYFQNEAQLEKSRLLSDRFSAERPKGSFSTLEIQRTEQGDSAMYLCASSTGTGDSYGYTFGSGTRLTVV.

The gene calls are TRBV27 and TRBJ2-2; perhaps D is TRBD1 or TRBD2 (5 bases each). Trimming shortened V by 2 bases and J by 5 bases, and 12 bases separated the two germline ends. The CDR3 loop spans 15 amino acids. Per the germline V gene, CDR1 is MNHEY and CDR2 is SMNVEV (reference sequence). CDR3: CASSLLAGTTGELFF. The CDR3 DNA is TGTGCCAGCAGTTTACTTGCAGGGACGACCGGGGAGCTGTTTTTT.

This clonotype has ten or more counts. V usage is TRBV7-9 and J usage is TRBJ2-5, with 8 bases that match TRBD2. The germline gives CDR1 SEHNR, CDR2 FQNEAQ (reference sequence). V was clipped by 1 base and J by 4 bases; unmatched bases: 5. The CDR3 consists of 15 residues. CDR3 protein: CASSLVGLGGETQYF. The CDR3 DNA follows: TGTGCCAGCAGCTTAGTGGGACTAGGAGGAGAGACCCAGTACTTC.

This clonotype was found many times. The chain carries TRBV29-1 and TRBJ1-2, with 12 nucleotides matching TRBD1. CDR1 and CDR2 (germline): SQVTM, ANQGSEA. The CDR3 sequence is 13 residues long. V trimming: 7 bases; J trimming: 5 bases; junction bases outside the gene matches: 5. Here the CDR3 DNA reads TGCAGCGGGGGACAGGGGGCAGGTTATGGCTACACCTTC. Protein: CSGGQGAGYGYTF.

This clonotype was counted many times. CDR3 DNA sequence: TGTGCCAGCAGCTTAGATCGGACAGATAATAGCAATCAGCCCCAGCATTTT. It is translated as CASSLDRTDNSNQPQHF. This chain links TRBV11-2 with TRBJ1-5, with D possibly TRBD1 on 6 matching bases. CDR3 length equals 17 residues. The germline gives CDR1 SGHAT, CDR2 FQNNGV. V was pared by 0 bases and J by 0 bases, with 12 bases between.

This clonotype was detected ten times or more. As DNA, the CDR3 is TGTGCCAGCTCACCAAGGTGGATAGCGGGCCTCGGGGAGCTGTTTTTT. Its protein is CASSPRWIAGLGELFF. The V call is TRBV18, the J call TRBJ2-2; TRBD2 matches at 7 bases. Trimming took 2 bases from V and 7 from J; bases not matched to a gene: 10. The CDR3 is 16 residues long. Per the germline V gene, CDR1 is KGHSH and CDR2 is LQKENI.

At least ten counts were recorded for this clonotype. V and J are TRBV12-3 or TRBV12-4 and TRBJ1-1, with D possibly matching TRBD1 (5 bases). Between the trimmed V and J ends, which lost 6 bases and 1 base, there was a span of 12 bases. The CDR3 length is 14 residues. CDR3 coding DNA: TGTGCCAGCAGCCAATTGGACAAGAACACTGAAGCTTTCTTT. This translates into CASSQLDKNTEAFF.

There are many counts of this clonotype. The chain combines TRBV4-3 with TRBJ1-1, with D unclear. Germline V gene data show CDR1 as LGHNA and CDR2 as YSLEER. V gave up 0 bases and J gave up 1 base, with 3 bases separating them. The CDR3 runs to 13 residues. The CDR3 region is CASSQDRNTEAFF. CDR3 nucleotides: TGCGCCAGCAGCCAAGATCGGAACACTGAAGCTTTCTTT.

This clonotype was recorded many times. The chain combines TRBV28 with TRBJ2-3; D is unclear. The ends were cut back, 6 bases at V and 6 bases at J, with 19 bases in the middle. The CDR3 extends over 15 amino acids. Germline V gene lookup returns CDR1 MDHEN and CDR2 SYDVKM. The CDR3 region is CASSREAVQLDTQYF. The DNA for the CDR3 is TGTGCCAGCAGCCGAGAGGCAGTACAGCTGGATACGCAGTATTTT.

This clonotype was seen at least ten times. The genes are TRBV5-6 and TRBJ2-7; perhaps TRBD1 as D (5 bases). Per germline, CDR1 SGHDT and CDR2 YYEEEE. V lost 4 bases and J 6 bases, leaving 11 bases between the germline ends. This CDR3 comprises 12 residues. DNA of the CDR3: TGTGCCAGCAGCGCGGACAAGGGCGAGCAGTACTTC. It codes for CASSADKGEQYF.

The table lists this clonotype with many counts. The chain has TRBV6-4 and TRBJ2-6; 11 bases are shared with TRBD1. Trimming removed 8 bases from V and 0 bases from J; junction bases left unmatched: 0. Germline V CDR1 and CDR2: MRHNA, SNTAGT. This CDR3 comprises 15 residues. The CDR3 here is CASGTGGSGANVLTF. In DNA, the CDR3 is TGTGCCAGCGGGACAGGGGGCTCTGGGGCCAACGTCCTGACTTTC.

Comments on this clonotype: Given a much more abundant clone one base away, this may be a read error. The chain joins TRBV20-1 to TRBJ2-2, with 10 bases identical to TRBD2. This CDR3 is built from 17 residues. CDR1 is DFQATT and CDR2 is SNEGSKA in the germline V gene (reference sequence). The CDR3 loop reads CCARDPWASGGTGELFF. CDR3 coding DNA: TGCTGTGCTAGAGATCCTTGGGCTAGCGGGGGCACCGGGGAGCTGTTTTTT.

This clonotype was found many times. The chain couples TRBV29-1 to TRBJ2-5; D unresolved. Germline V gene data show CDR1 as SQVTM and CDR2 as ANQGSEA. This CDR3 is 13 amino acids long. The V gene lost 2 bases and the J gene lost 2 bases, with 9 bases spanning the gap. Here the CDR3 DNA reads TGCAGCGTTGAATATACATTGCAAGAGACCCAGTACTTC. It is translated as CSVEYTLQETQYF.

This clonotype was seen ten or more times. V gene TRBV10-3 combines with J gene TRBJ1-1, with a weak D call TRBD1 (5 bases). The V gene's germline CDR1 is ENHRY and CDR2 SYGVKD. CDR3 length: 12 amino acids. Trimming removed 4 bases from V and 6 bases from J, with 9 bases in between. CDR3 in amino acids: CAISARGPEAFF. The CDR3 DNA follows: TGTGCCATCAGTGCTCGGGGCCCTGAAGCTTTCTTT.

This clonotype occurred a few times. The chain recombines TRBV10-3 with TRBJ2-3; D is ambiguous. Germline V lookup: CDR1 ENHRY, CDR2 SYGVKD. This CDR3 is built from 14 residues. V lost 6 bases to trimming and J lost 2 bases, with 12 bases between them. CDR3 residues: CAIRLGQNTDTQYF. The CDR3 coding sequence is TGTGCCATCAGGCTTGGGCAGAACACAGATACGCAGTATTTT.

This clonotype showed up just a few times. A read error may explain this, as a much larger clone is one base away. This sequence joins TRBV5-1 and TRBJ1-1, with D hard to call. The CDR3 is 14 amino acids. Germline V gene data show CDR1 as SGHRS and CDR2 as YFSETQ. V was shortened by 0 bases and J by 0 bases, with 6 bases between the two germline ends. This chain's CDR3 is CASSLDRMNTEAFF. CDR3 bases: TGCGCCAGCAGCTTGGACAGAATGAACACTGAAGCTTTCTTT.

This clonotype was observed a handful of times. The chain links TRBV5-4 to TRBJ2-5; 8 nucleotides agree with TRBD2. V dropped 0 bases and J dropped 5; count of bases not matched to a gene: 6. Per the germline V gene, CDR1 is SGHNT and CDR2 is YYREEE (reference sequence). This CDR3 region has 15 residues. CDR3 bases: TGTGCCAGCAGCTTGGTGACGGGGGGGGAGGAGACCCAGTACTTC. As protein: CASSLVTGGEETQYF.

This clonotype was seen ten or more times. V is TRBV12-3 or TRBV12-4 and J is TRBJ2-1; the match to TRBD2 covers 10 bases. Unmatched junction bases numbered 15, after V lost 1 base and J lost 0 bases. The CDR3 sequence is 21 residues long. CDR3 amino acids: CASSLGRLAGAELSSYNEQFF. The CDR3 DNA is TGTGCCAGCAGTTTAGGACGGCTAGCGGGGGCCGAGCTTAGCTCCTACAATGAGCAGTTCTTC.

The V gene is TRBV28, the J gene TRBJ1-1; the D gene is possibly TRBD1 (5 bases). V was shortened by 2 bases and J by 0 bases, with 10 bases between the two germline ends. Looked up from germline, CDR1 is MDHEN and CDR2 is SYDVKM. The CDR3 is 15 amino acids. The CDR3 DNA is TGTGCCAGCAGTTTAATAGCAGGGATGAACACTGAAGCTTTCTTT. This gives the protein CASSLIAGMNTEAFF.

This clonotype was recorded at least ten times. The genes are TRBV3-1 and TRBJ2-7; perhaps TRBD2 as D (5 bases). Germline values: CDR1 LGHDT, CDR2 YNNKEL (reference sequence). V dropped 1 base and J dropped 3 bases, with 13 bases sitting between them. This CDR3 has 15 residues. The CDR3 DNA is TGTGCCAGCAGCCAAGGGCACGGCGGGCTCTACGAGCAGTACTTC. Protein product: CASSQGHGGLYEQYF.

The table lists this clonotype with a few counts. The chain combines TRBV20-1 with TRBJ2-7; D ambiguous. The V gene's germline CDR1 is DFQATT and CDR2 SNEGSKA (reference sequence). Trimming removed 0 bases from V and 2 bases from J, with 5 bases in between. The CDR3 is made up of 12 amino acids. In nucleotides, the CDR3 is TGCAGTGCTAGAGAAAAGCCCTACGAGCAGTACTTC. Protein: CSAREKPYEQYF.

This clonotype was observed many times. This chain joins TRBV5-1 and TRBJ1-2, with D unclear. Germline CDR1 SGHRS, CDR2 YFSETQ. The CDR3 consists of 14 residues. Trimming removed 0 bases from V and 1 base from J, with 7 bases in between. This chain's CDR3 is CASSLEAHNYGYTF. The DNA for the CDR3 is TGCGCCAGCAGCTTGGAGGCCCATAACTATGGCTACACCTTC.